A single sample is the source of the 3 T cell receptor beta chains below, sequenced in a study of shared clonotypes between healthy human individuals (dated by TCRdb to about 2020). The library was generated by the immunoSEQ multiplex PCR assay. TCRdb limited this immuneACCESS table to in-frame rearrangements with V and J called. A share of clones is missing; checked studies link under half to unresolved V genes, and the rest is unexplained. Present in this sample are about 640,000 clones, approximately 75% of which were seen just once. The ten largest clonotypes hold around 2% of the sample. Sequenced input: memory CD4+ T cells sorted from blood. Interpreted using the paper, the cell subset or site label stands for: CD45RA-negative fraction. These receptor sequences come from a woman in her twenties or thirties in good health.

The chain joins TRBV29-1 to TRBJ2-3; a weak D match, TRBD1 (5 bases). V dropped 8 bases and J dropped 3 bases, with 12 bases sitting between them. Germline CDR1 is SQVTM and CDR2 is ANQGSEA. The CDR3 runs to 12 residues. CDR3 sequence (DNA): TGCAGCATGGTATCAGGGACAGATACGCAGTATTTT. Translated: CSMVSGTDTQYF.

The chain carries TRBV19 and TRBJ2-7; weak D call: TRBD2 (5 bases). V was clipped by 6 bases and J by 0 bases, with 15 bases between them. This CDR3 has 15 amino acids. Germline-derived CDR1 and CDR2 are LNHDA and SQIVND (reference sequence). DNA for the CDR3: TGTGCCAGTAGCATTGTGCTGGGGAGCTCCTACGAGCAGTACTTC. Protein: CASSIVLGSSYEQYF.

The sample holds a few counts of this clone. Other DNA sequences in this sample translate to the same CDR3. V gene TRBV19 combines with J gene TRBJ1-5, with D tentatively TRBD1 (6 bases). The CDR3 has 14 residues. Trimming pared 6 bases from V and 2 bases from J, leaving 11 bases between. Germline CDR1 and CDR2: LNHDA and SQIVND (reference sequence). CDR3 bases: TGTGCCAGTAGATCTGGGGGCGGCAATCAGCCCCAGCATTTT. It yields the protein CASRSGGGNQPQHF.